The 5 T cell receptor beta chains in this list originate from one sample, sequenced in a study of blood T cell repertoires in COVID-19 (dated by TCRdb to 2018 to 2020). Library generation was performed with the immunoSEQ multiplex PCR assay. This is the immuneACCESS table as TCRdb keeps it, with only in-frame sequences that have V and J called. A part of the clones is gone; compared with another copy, unresolved V genes explain less than half, and the rest is unexplained. Here the sample has 150,000 to 200,000 clones; 85% to 90% occur a single time. The ten largest clones take up 6.2% of the sample. Material: PBMCs or T cells enriched from blood (not recorded which). The receptor set was obtained from a man between 40 and 49 years old who had recovered from COVID-19.

The chain links TRBV15 to TRBJ1-1; D gene unclear. CDR1 and CDR2 (germline): LNHNV, YYDKDF (reference sequence). CDR3 size: 14 residues. V was trimmed by 3 bases and J by 0 bases, leaving 8 bases between them. This CDR3 reads CATSRDTVNTEAFF. The CDR3 DNA reads TGTGCCACCAGCAGGGATACAGTGAACACTGAAGCTTTCTTT.

The V call is TRBV5-8, the J call TRBJ1-3; no definite D call. Germline V CDR1 and CDR2: SGHTS, YDEGEE. The CDR3 consists of 10 residues. The CDR3 reads CAPAANTIYF. The CDR3 region has the DNA TGTGCTCCGGCGGCAAACACCATATATTTT.

The chain is built from TRBV21-1 and TRBJ1-3; the table's D call of TRBD1 was not tested on the DNA. TRBV21-1 is annotated as a pseudogene. This CDR3 contains 17 residues. The CDR3 loop reads CASSKGDQGGRGNTIYF. The DNA for the CDR3 is TGTGCCAGCAGCAAAGGCGACCAGGGGGGAAGAGGAAACACCATATATTTT.

The chain employs TRBV12-5 and TRBJ2-1, with a possible D match to TRBD1 (5 bases). V was pared by 6 bases and J by 4 bases, with 13 bases between. This CDR3 is 14 amino acids long. Germline-derived CDR1 and CDR2 are LGHNT and FRNRAP. CDR3 in DNA: TGTGCTAGTGGATCATTTCAGGGATACAATGAGCAGTTCTTC. Translated, it gives CASGSFQGYNEQFF. Based on the CDR3 plus reference TRBV12-5 and TRBJ2-1, the full variable domain is DARVTQTPRHKVTEMGQEVTMRCQPILGHNTVFWYRQTMMQGLELLAYFRNRAPLDDSGMPKDRFSAEMPDATLATLKIQPSEPRDSAVYFCASGSFQGYNEQFFGPGTRLTVL.

The gene calls are TRBV9 and TRBJ2-1, with D hard to call. Deletions cut 0 bases from V and 6 bases from J, with 7 bases between. CDR3 size: 13 residues. Germline CDR1 is SGDLS and CDR2 is YYNGEE. CDR3 coding DNA: TGTGCCAGCAGCGTAGGGCCAGGCAATGAGCAGTTCTTC. It yields the protein CASSVGPGNEQFF. The full variable domain, completed using reference TRBV9 and TRBJ2-1, is DSGVTQTPKHLITATGQRVTLRCSPRSGDLSVYWYQQSLDQGLQFLIQYYNGEERAKGNILERFSAQQFPDLHSELNLSSLELGDSALYFCASSVGPGNEQFFGPGTRLTVL.